This T cell receptor beta chain was documented in a study of blood T cell repertoires in COVID-19. Whole-study context: Acute and convalescent COVID-19 samples came from the United States, Italy and Spain. T cells, B-cell-depleted T cells, or PBMCs supplied cDNA or gDNA.

Germline-derived CDR1 and CDR2 are MNHEY and SVGAGI. This CDR3 is 14 amino acids long. Deletions cut 5 bases from V and 9 bases from J, with 16 bases between. The protocol was immunoSEQ multiplex PCR, while the TCRdb copy is restricted to in-frame clones and leaves out a portion. The data hold about 27,000 clones, with approximately 82% observed a single time. The rearrangement uses TRBV6-5 and TRBJ2-2; tentatively, D is TRBD2 (6 bases). The sample taken for sequencing was peripheral blood. The sequence was obtained from a man older than 75 with active or convalescent COVID-19. CDR3 residues: CASSQGLRGRELFF. Written as DNA, the CDR3 is TGTGCCAGCAGTCAGGGACTTCGAGGGAGGGAGCTGTTTTTT.